Shown below are 13 T cell receptor beta chains from a single sample sequenced in a study of identical twins. TCRdb called the 5' RACE reads again in MiXCR, with one record for every CDR3 protein. The sample records around 1.7 million distinct CDR3 sequences, under 35% being singletons. Sequenced material: cord blood. The receptors derive from a newborn girl in good health.

This chain uses TRBV20-1 with TRBJ1-5; D is unresolved. V was trimmed by 3 bases and J by 4 bases, leaving 10 bases between them. Germline V lookup: CDR1 DFQATT, CDR2 SNEGSKA (reference sequence). The CDR3 sequence is 13 residues long. As DNA, the CDR3 is TGCAGTGCTAGTGCCAGTTATAATCAGCCCCAGCATTTT. It codes for CSASASYNQPQHF.

Points on this clonotype: A clone one base away is much larger, so this may be a read error. The chain combines TRBV2 with TRBJ2-4; 7 bases agree with TRBD1. Germline V gene data show CDR1 as SNHLY and CDR2 as FYNNEI. This CDR3 spans 13 amino acids. The J segment lost 4 bases and the V segment lost 10 bases, leaving 7 bases of the junction unmatched. The CDR3: CANRGTAKNIQYF. CDR3 bases: TGTGCCAACAGAGGGACAGCGAAAAACATTCAGTACTTC.

This chain joins TRBV25-1 and TRBJ2-3; the D gene is possibly TRBD2 (7 bases). With 7 bases removed from V and 4 bases from J, the gap between germline ends came to 12 bases. The CDR3 runs to 13 residues. Germline lookup yields CDR1 MGHDK and CDR2 SYGVNS. The CDR3 coding sequence is TGTGCCAGCAACGGGGGGCGCCCAGATACGCAGTATTTT. The encoded protein is CASNGGRPDTQYF.

This clonotype showed up many times. The chain uses TRBV7-2 and TRBJ2-1; unclear D gene. The length of the CDR3 is 15 residues. V lost 1 base, J lost 6 bases, and 13 bases lay in between. Germline V gene lookup returns CDR1 SGHTA and CDR2 FQGNSA. DNA of the CDR3: TGTGCCAGCAGCTTAGGTGCTAGTTTCGCCAATGAGCAGTTCTTC. It yields the protein CASSLGASFANEQFF.

The table lists this clonotype with a few counts. DNA of the CDR3: TGTGCCAGCAGCCAAGTTGCGGGGCCCTATGGCTACACCTTC. Translation gives CASSQVAGPYGYTF. The chain is built from TRBV4-2 and TRBJ1-2, with D tentatively TRBD1 (5 bases). The CDR3 has 14 residues. CDR1 is LGHNA and CDR2 is YNFKEQ in the germline V gene. V lost 1 base, J lost 4 bases, and 10 bases lay in between.

This chain joins TRBV16 and TRBJ1-3; D might be TRBD1 (6 bases). Trimming pared 7 bases from V and 0 bases from J, leaving 10 bases between. The germline gives CDR1 KGHSY, CDR2 FQNENV. This CDR3 region has 14 residues. CDR3 sequence (DNA): TGTGCCAGCATCAAGACAGGCTCTGGAAACACCATATATTTT. Its translation is CASIKTGSGNTIYF.

The rearrangement uses TRBV30 and TRBJ2-1; D is perhaps TRBD1 (6 bases). Germline assignment: CDR1 GTSNPN and CDR2 SVGIG (reference sequence). This CDR3 region has 11 residues. Between the trimmed V and J ends, which lost 7 bases and 3 bases, there was a span of 7 bases. CDR3 residues: CAFRGYNEQFF. Written as DNA, the CDR3 is TGTGCCTTCAGGGGCTACAATGAGCAGTTCTTC.

The chain has TRBV21-1 and TRBJ2-1; the table gives TRBD2 as D, unverified against the DNA. TRBV21-1 is flagged as a pseudogene. The CDR3 runs 14 residues. The CDR3 region has the DNA TGTGCCAGCAACCCGGGACTAGCTCAATGGGAGCAGTTCTTC. Its translation: CASNPGLAQWEQFF.

This chain connects TRBV3-1 to TRBJ2-4; TRBD2 matches 9 bases. CDR3 length: 17 amino acids. Germline V gene data show CDR1 as LGHDT and CDR2 as YNNKEL (reference sequence). The J segment lost 3 bases and the V segment lost 4 bases, leaving 10 bases of the junction unmatched. CDR3 sequence: CASSPRASGEGKNIQYF. The CDR3 region has the DNA TGTGCCAGCAGCCCCCGGGCTAGCGGGGAGGGCAAAAACATTCAGTACTTC.

This clonotype has a count of ten or more. The rearrangement uses TRBV29-1 and TRBJ2-7; 7 nucleotides align to TRBD2. The CDR3 length is 15 residues. V gave up 4 bases and J gave up 4 bases; unmatched junction bases: 13. Germline V gene data show CDR1 as SQVTM and CDR2 as ANQGSEA. The CDR3 loop is CSVGYRGDLAYEQYF. Written as DNA, the CDR3 is TGCAGCGTTGGATATCGGGGGGATTTAGCTTACGAGCAGTACTTC.

This chain links TRBV24-1 with TRBJ2-5; D is perhaps TRBD1 (6 bases). The CDR3 has 13 amino acids. Germline CDR1 KGHDR, CDR2 SFDVKD. V was trimmed by 7 bases and J by 2 bases, leaving 10 bases between them. CDR3 amino acids: CATREQGQETQYF. CDR3 nucleotide sequence: TGTGCCACCAGGGAACAGGGTCAAGAGACCCAGTACTTC.

This clonotype was counted once. The rearrangement links TRBV20-1 to TRBJ2-7; 14 bases map to TRBD2. The CDR3 has 14 residues. Germline CDR1 reads DFQATT; CDR2 reads SNEGSKA (reference sequence). V shed 6 bases, J shed 4 bases, and the junction held 5 bases outside the gene matches. CDR3 in DNA: TGCAGTGCAGGGACTAGCGGGAGTTTTTACGAGCAGTACGTC. It yields the protein CSAGTSGSFYEQYV.

The V gene is TRBV7-2, the J gene TRBJ2-3; D unresolved. This CDR3 has 15 amino acids. Trimming removed 5 bases from V and 8 bases from J, with 20 bases in between. Per germline, CDR1 SGHTA and CDR2 FQGNSA. CDR3 nucleotides: TGTGCCAGCAGCCCGCGAAACCCCGCCAGCCCTACGCAGTATTTT. Its translation is CASSPRNPASPTQYF.